This TCR beta chain was captured by sequencing in a study of blood T cell repertoires in COVID-19. Overall study context: COVID-19 samples collected from the United States, Italy and Spain covered acute and convalescent phases. In each case, the material was cDNA or gDNA derived from T cells, B-cell-depleted T cells, or PBMCs.

This CDR3 is 15 amino acids long. Germline V gives CDR1 MNHEY, CDR2 SMNVEV (reference sequence). The V and J ends lost 1 base and 5 bases, in that order; junction bases with no gene match: 4. Original handling: Quantification of nucleated cells was approximated via reference gene primer amplification. Profiling relied on immunoSEQ multiplex PCR, and the TCRdb table lists in-frame clones only, not all of them. Clonal size and the V and J genes are those of that table, whereas D and trimming came from the DNA. The sample lists around 100,000 clones; around four fifths were seen once. Sequencing was carried out using peripheral blood. The receptor's source is a man aged 45-60 years with active or convalescent COVID-19. This rearrangement joins TRBV27 to TRBJ1-4, with 7 bases identical to TRBD1. The chain's CDR3 is CASSLWTGRNEKLFF. CDR3 DNA: TGTGCCAGCAGTTTATGGACAGGACGAAATGAAAAACTGTTTTTT. The full variable domain, with the rest looked up from reference TRBV27 and TRBJ1-4, is EAQVTQNPRYLITVTGKKLTVTCSQNMNHEYMSWYRQDPGLGLRQIYYSMNVEVTDKGDVPEGYKVSRKEKRNFPLILESPSPNQTSLYFCASSLWTGRNEKLFFGSGTQLSVL.